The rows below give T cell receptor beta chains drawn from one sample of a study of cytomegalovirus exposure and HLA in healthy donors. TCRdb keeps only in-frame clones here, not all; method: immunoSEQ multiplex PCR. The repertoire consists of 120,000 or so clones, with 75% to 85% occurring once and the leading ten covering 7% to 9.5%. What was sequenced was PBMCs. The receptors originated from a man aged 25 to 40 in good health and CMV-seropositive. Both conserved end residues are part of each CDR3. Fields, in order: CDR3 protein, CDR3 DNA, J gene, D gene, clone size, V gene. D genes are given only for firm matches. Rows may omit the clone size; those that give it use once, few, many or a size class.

CDR3aa: CASSLVGAGDWTEAFF
CDR3nt: TGTGCCAGCAGCTTGGTAGGGGCAGGGGATTGGACTGAAGCTTTCTTT
j_gene: TRBJ1-1
d_gene: .
abundance: .
v_gene: TRBV5-6

CDR3aa: CAWSDSGTSGVDTQYF
CDR3nt: TGTGCCTGGAGTGATAGCGGGACTAGTGGCGTAGATACGCAGTATTTT
j_gene: TRBJ2-3
d_gene: TRBD2
abundance: .
v_gene: TRBV30

CDR3aa: CASSRGARGRNTQYF
CDR3nt: TGTGCCAGTAGCCGGGGGGCTAGGGGCAGAAATACGCAGTATTTT
j_gene: TRBJ2-3
d_gene: .
abundance: .
v_gene: TRBV19

CDR3aa: CASSLDPGQETQYF
CDR3nt: TGTGCCAGCAGCTTAGATCCGGGGCAAGAGACCCAGTACTTC
j_gene: TRBJ2-5
d_gene: .
abundance: .
v_gene: TRBV7-7

CDR3aa: CSMPGTGATEAFF
CDR3nt: TGCAGTATGCCCGGGACAGGGGCCACTGAAGCTTTCTTT
j_gene: TRBJ1-1
d_gene: TRBD1
abundance: .
v_gene: TRBV29-1

CDR3aa: CASSPSPGQGAGGEQFF
CDR3nt: TGTGCCAGCAGTCCCAGCCCGGGACAGGGGGCTGGGGGTGAGCAGTTCTTC
j_gene: TRBJ2-1
d_gene: TRBD1
abundance: .
v_gene: TRBV5-5

CDR3aa: CASSFAGGSYNEQFF
CDR3nt: TGCGCCAGCAGCTTTGCGGGGGGATCCTACAATGAGCAGTTCTTC
j_gene: TRBJ2-1
d_gene: TRBD2
abundance: .
v_gene: TRBV5-1

CDR3aa: CATCGTSWDEQYF
CDR3nt: TGCGCCACCTGCGGTACCTCGTGGGACGAGCAGTACTTC
j_gene: TRBJ2-7
d_gene: .
abundance: .
v_gene: TRBV10-2

CDR3aa: CASTEGSYEQYF
CDR3nt: TGTGCCAGCACGGAGGGGAGCTACGAGCAGTACTTC
j_gene: TRBJ2-7
d_gene: .
abundance: .
v_gene: TRBV28

CDR3aa: CSVETPSLEQYF
CDR3nt: TGCAGCGTTGAAACACCTTCTTTGGAGCAGTACTTC
j_gene: TRBJ2-7
d_gene: .
abundance: .
v_gene: TRBV29-1

CDR3aa: CASSLRTTGNTIYF
CDR3nt: TGTGCCAGCAGCTTACGGACTACTGGAAACACCATATATTTT
j_gene: TRBJ1-3
d_gene: .
abundance: .
v_gene: TRBV7-8

CDR3aa: CASSSLPLKAGGPETQYF
CDR3nt: TGTGCCAGCAGCTCTTTACCTCTAAAAGCGGGGGGGCCAGAGACCCAGTACTTC
j_gene: TRBJ2-5
d_gene: TRBD2
abundance: .
v_gene: TRBV7-6

CDR3aa: CASSTPGVGLVF
CDR3nt: TGTGCCAGCAGCACCCCGGGGGTAGGACTCGTCTTC
j_gene: TRBJ1-2
d_gene: .
abundance: once
v_gene: TRBV7-3

CDR3aa: CASSLGGRGRETANYGYTF
CDR3nt: TGCGCCAGCAGCTTGGGCGGCAGGGGGCGTGAGACGGCTAACTATGGCTACACCTTC
j_gene: TRBJ1-2
d_gene: TRBD1
abundance: .
v_gene: TRBV5-1

CDR3aa: CASSVEFGTQYF
CDR3nt: TGTGCCAGCAGCGTAGAATTCGGTACGCAGTATTTT
j_gene: TRBJ2-3
d_gene: .
abundance: .
v_gene: TRBV9

CDR3aa: CATSGGQANYGYTF
CDR3nt: TGTGCCACCAGCGGGGGACAGGCTAACTATGGCTACACCTTC
j_gene: TRBJ1-2
d_gene: TRBD1
abundance: .
v_gene: TRBV15

CDR3aa: CASSTDRVNSYEQYF
CDR3nt: TGTGCCAGCAGTACCGACAGAGTAAACTCCTACGAGCAGTACTTC
j_gene: TRBJ2-7
d_gene: .
abundance: .
v_gene: TRBV2

CDR3aa: CASSSRLDTGELFF
CDR3nt: TGCGCCAGCAGCTCCCGACTGGACACCGGGGAGCTGTTTTTT
j_gene: TRBJ2-2
d_gene: .
abundance: .
v_gene: TRBV5-1

CDR3aa: CASIRDYLIGKETQYF
CDR3nt: TGTGCCAGCATCCGGGACTACCTGATTGGGAAAGAGACCCAGTACTTC
j_gene: TRBJ2-5
d_gene: TRBD2
abundance: .
v_gene: TRBV2

CDR3aa: CASSASTGVYDSPLHF
CDR3nt: TGTGCCAGCAGTGCATCGACAGGGGTTTATGATTCACCCCTCCACTTT
j_gene: TRBJ1-6
d_gene: TRBD1
abundance: .
v_gene: TRBV2

CDR3aa: CASSIWRSLNTEAFF
CDR3nt: TGTGCCAGTAGTATCTGGCGGAGCTTGAACACTGAAGCTTTCTTT
j_gene: TRBJ1-1
d_gene: .
abundance: .
v_gene: TRBV19

CDR3aa: CASSLQGAHTEAFF
CDR3nt: TGTGCCAGCAGTCTGCAGGGGGCCCACACTGAAGCTTTCTTT
j_gene: TRBJ1-1
d_gene: TRBD1
abundance: .
v_gene: TRBV6-5

CDR3aa: CSVGDRQNQPQHF
CDR3nt: TGCAGCGTGGGCGACAGGCAAAATCAGCCCCAGCATTTT
j_gene: TRBJ1-5
d_gene: .
abundance: .
v_gene: TRBV29-1

CDR3aa: CASSHPAQGGGDEQFF
CDR3nt: TGTGCCAGCAGCCACCCCGCACAGGGGGGAGGAGATGAGCAGTTCTTC
j_gene: TRBJ2-1
d_gene: TRBD1
abundance: .
v_gene: TRBV13

CDR3aa: CAGRDRASYEQYF
CDR3nt: TGTGCCGGACGCGACAGGGCCTCCTACGAGCAGTACTTC
j_gene: TRBJ2-7
d_gene: TRBD1
abundance: .
v_gene: TRBV6-1

CDR3aa: CASSDVVYYEQYF
CDR3nt: TGCGCCAGCAGTGATGTGGTCTACTACGAGCAGTACTTC
j_gene: TRBJ2-7
d_gene: .
abundance: .
v_gene: TRBV10-2

CDR3aa: CASRSSSAYEQYF
CDR3nt: TGCGCCAGCAGGAGCTCGTCCGCCTACGAGCAGTACTTC
j_gene: TRBJ2-7
d_gene: .
abundance: once
v_gene: TRBV5-1

CDR3aa: CASSLGGIYEQYF
CDR3nt: TGTGCCAGCAGCTTAGGAGGGATCTACGAGCAGTACTTC
j_gene: TRBJ2-7
d_gene: .
abundance: .
v_gene: TRBV7-9

CDR3aa: CASSERTGSHEQYF
CDR3nt: TGTGCCAGCAGTGAACGGACAGGGAGTCACGAGCAGTACTTC
j_gene: TRBJ2-7
d_gene: TRBD1
abundance: .
v_gene: TRBV28

CDR3aa: CASSLGQSYEQYF
CDR3nt: TGCGCCAGCAGCCTCGGACAGAGCTACGAGCAGTACTTC
j_gene: TRBJ2-7
d_gene: .
abundance: .
v_gene: TRBV4-1

CDR3aa: CASSSRGNGVGAKNIQYF
CDR3nt: TGCGCCAGCAGTAGCAGGGGTAACGGAGTTGGAGCCAAAAACATTCAGTACTTC
j_gene: TRBJ2-4
d_gene: .
abundance: .
v_gene: TRBV5-1

CDR3aa: CASSYSSGTNQPQHF
CDR3nt: TGTGCCAGCAGTTACTCGTCAGGTACCAATCAGCCCCAGCATTTT
j_gene: TRBJ1-5
d_gene: .
abundance: .
v_gene: TRBV6-6

CDR3aa: CASSDGNQPQHF
CDR3nt: TGCGCCAGCAGTGACGGCAATCAGCCCCAGCATTTT
j_gene: TRBJ1-5
d_gene: .
abundance: .
v_gene: TRBV10-1

CDR3aa: CASSVERGYEQYF
CDR3nt: TGTGCCAGCAGTGTTGAGCGTGGCTACGAGCAGTACTTC
j_gene: TRBJ2-7
d_gene: .
abundance: .
v_gene: TRBV6-1

CDR3aa: CASSFPWDRDRKLFF
CDR3nt: TGTGCCAGCAGTTTTCCTTGGGACAGGGACCGAAAACTGTTTTTT
j_gene: TRBJ1-4
d_gene: TRBD1
abundance: few
v_gene: TRBV28

CDR3aa: CASRNRDSFLYGYTF
CDR3nt: TGTGCCAGTAGGAACCGGGACAGTTTCCTCTATGGCTACACCTTC
j_gene: TRBJ1-2
d_gene: TRBD1
abundance: few
v_gene: TRBV19

CDR3aa: CASSLRGGSYNEQFF
CDR3nt: TGTGCCAGCAGTTTGCGGGGGGGCTCCTACAATGAGCAGTTCTTC
j_gene: TRBJ2-1
d_gene: TRBD2
abundance: .
v_gene: TRBV27

CDR3aa: CASSQGNDQPQHF
CDR3nt: TGTGCCAGCAGTCAGGGGAATGATCAGCCCCAGCATTTT
j_gene: TRBJ1-5
d_gene: .
abundance: .
v_gene: TRBV6-1

CDR3aa: CASSSRTVLEAFF
CDR3nt: TGTGCCAGCAGCTCACGGACAGTTTTAGAAGCTTTCTTT
j_gene: TRBJ1-1
d_gene: .
abundance: .
v_gene: TRBV5-6

CDR3aa: CASSLGERYGYTF
CDR3nt: TGTGCCAGCAGCTTAGGAGAACGCTATGGCTACACCTTC
j_gene: TRBJ1-2
d_gene: .
abundance: .
v_gene: TRBV5-6

CDR3aa: CATSRDSVWDSGELFF
CDR3nt: TGTGCCACCAGCAGAGATAGTGTTTGGGACTCGGGGGAGCTGTTTTTT
j_gene: TRBJ2-2
d_gene: .
abundance: .
v_gene: TRBV15

CDR3aa: CASSLTGTHYEQYF
CDR3nt: TGTGCCAGCAGCTTAACAGGGACACACTACGAGCAGTACTTC
j_gene: TRBJ2-7
d_gene: .
abundance: few
v_gene: TRBV7-3

CDR3aa: CASSQVALDSNQPQHF
CDR3nt: TGCGCCAGCAGCCAAGTGGCCCTAGATAGCAATCAGCCCCAGCATTTT
j_gene: TRBJ1-5
d_gene: .
abundance: .
v_gene: TRBV4-1

CDR3aa: CASRQQANYGYTF
CDR3nt: TGTGCCAGTCGACAGCAAGCTAACTATGGCTACACCTTC
j_gene: TRBJ1-2
d_gene: .
abundance: .
v_gene: TRBV28

CDR3aa: CASGTGSYEQYF
CDR3nt: TGTGCTAGTGGTACAGGCTCCTACGAGCAGTACTTC
j_gene: TRBJ2-7
d_gene: .
abundance: .
v_gene: TRBV12-5

CDR3aa: CSSSSETTNYGYTF
CDR3nt: TGTTCCAGCAGCTCCGAGACAACGAACTATGGCTACACCTTC
j_gene: TRBJ1-2
d_gene: .
abundance: .
v_gene: TRBV7-9

CDR3aa: CASSYPPSGQIYGYTF
CDR3nt: TGTGCCAGCAGTTACCCCCCTAGTGGACAGATCTATGGCTACACCTTC
j_gene: TRBJ1-2
d_gene: .
abundance: .
v_gene: TRBV6-6

CDR3aa: CASSQKGQGYGYTF
CDR3nt: TGCGCCAGCAGCCAAAAGGGACAGGGTTATGGCTACACCTTC
j_gene: TRBJ1-2
d_gene: TRBD1
abundance: .
v_gene: TRBV4-1